These 20 T cell receptor beta chains originate from one sample sequenced in a study of cytomegalovirus exposure and HLA in healthy donors. Vbeta (60) and Jbeta (13) primers were used in the PCR. The assay was immunoSEQ multiplex PCR, and TCRdb's table has in-frame clones only and misses some. The table has 210,000 or so clones, about three quarters seen once. Specimen: PBMCs. The origin of the receptors is a boy between 10 and 17 years old in good health and CMV-seronegative.

This chain joins TRBV5-1 and TRBJ2-1, with 11 nucleotides matching TRBD2. This CDR3 has 15 residues. In germline, CDR1 is SGHRS, CDR2 YFSETQ. The ends lost 5 bases at V and 8 bases at J; junction bases unmatched: 9. The CDR3 protein is CASRNGTSGLYEQFF. In DNA, the CDR3 is TGCGCCAGCAGAAACGGGACTAGCGGATTGTATGAGCAGTTCTTC. Combining the CDR3 with reference TRBV5-1 and TRBJ2-1 gives the whole variable domain KAGVTQTPRYLIKTRGQQVTLSCSPISGHRSVSWYQQTPGQGLQFLFEYFSETQRNKGNFPGRFSGRQFSNSRSEMNVSTLELGDSALYLCASRNGTSGLYEQFFGPGTRLTVL.

The CDR3 loop reads CASSSDTDTQYF. CDR3 nucleotides: TGTGCCAGCAGCTCAGACACAGATACGCAGTATTTT. The chain has TRBV5-4 and TRBJ2-3; D gene ambiguous. Germline CDR1 is SGHNT and CDR2 is YYREEE (reference sequence). The V end was cut by 3 bases, the J end by 2 bases, with 4 bases between. CDR3 length equals 12 residues.

This clone was picked up one time. The chain's CDR3 is CSVLAGEQYF. For the CDR3, the DNA is TGCAGTGTGCTGGCGGGCGAGCAGTACTTC. The chain couples TRBV20-1 to TRBJ2-7, with TRBD2 as a possible D gene (5 bases). The CDR3 loop spans 10 amino acids. Trimming stripped 7 bases from V and 6 bases from J, with 10 bases between. CDR1 and CDR2 from the germline V gene are DFQATT and SNEGSKA (reference sequence).

The chain uses TRBV6-6 and TRBJ1-2, with 7 bases fitting TRBD1. This CDR3 spans 13 amino acids. V shed 5 bases, J shed 8 bases, and the junction held 8 bases outside the gene matches. The germline V gene encodes CDR1 MNHNY and CDR2 SVGAGI (reference sequence). Written as DNA, the CDR3 is TGTGCCAGCAGTCCCGACAGGGTGAGGGGCTACACCTTC. Translating gives CASSPDRVRGYTF.

The rearrangement uses TRBV21-1 and TRBJ1-1; the D segment call TRBD1 is taken from the table without a DNA check. TRBV21-1 corresponds to a pseudogene. This CDR3 has 16 amino acids. CDR3 nucleotides: TGTGCCAGCAGCAACCGGGACAGGGGGCAGATCACTGAAGCTTTCTTT. This sequence encodes CASSNRDRGQITEAFF.

The CDR3 DNA follows: TGTGCCAGCAGTTCCCTTAGCGGGCCGAACACCGGGGAGCTGTTTTTT. Its protein is CASSSLSGPNTGELFF. This rearrangement joins TRBV27 to TRBJ2-2; 7 bases are a match to TRBD2. Trimming at V came to 4 bases and at J to 0 bases, leaving 5 bases not matched to a gene. The CDR3 extends over 16 amino acids. Per the germline V gene, CDR1 is MNHEY and CDR2 is SMNVEV (reference sequence).

The V call is TRBV29-1, the J call TRBJ1-2; D possibly corresponds to TRBD1 (6 bases). V was cut by 5 bases and J by 2 bases, with 15 bases left in between. Germline values: CDR1 SQVTM, CDR2 ANQGSEA. The length of the CDR3 is 14 residues. DNA of the CDR3: TGCAGCGTTCCCTCCGGGACACTGAACTATGGCTACACCTTC. This codes for CSVPSGTLNYGYTF.

V usage is TRBV5-1 and J usage is TRBJ1-1; maybe TRBD1 (6 bases). The V end lost 4 bases, the J end lost 2 bases, and 15 bases lay between the germline ends. The germline V gene encodes CDR1 SGHRS and CDR2 YFSETQ. CDR3 length: 15 amino acids. The CDR3 bases are TGCGCCAGCAGCGCCGGACAGCTCATAAACACTGAAGCTTTCTTT. Translating it yields CASSAGQLINTEAFF. Combining the CDR3 with reference TRBV5-1 and TRBJ1-1 gives the whole variable domain KAGVTQTPRYLIKTRGQQVTLSCSPISGHRSVSWYQQTPGQGLQFLFEYFSETQRNKGNFPGRFSGRQFSNSRSEMNVSTLELGDSALYLCASSAGQLINTEAFFGQGTRLTVV.

The rearrangement links TRBV10-3 to TRBJ2-3; D unclear. The CDR3 has 15 amino acids. Germline V gene sequence: CDR1 ENHRY, CDR2 SYGVKD. Trimming removed 4 bases from V and 0 bases from J, with 11 bases in between. The CDR3 loop is CAISAFPISTDTQYF. CDR3 DNA: TGTGCCATCAGTGCGTTTCCTATTAGCACAGATACGCAGTATTTT.

V and J are TRBV6-6 and TRBJ2-5; 7 bases fit TRBD1. The DNA end lines up better with TRBJ2-7; the J call may be wrong. CDR3 length: 14 amino acids. Germline V gene data show CDR1 as MNHNY and CDR2 as SVGAGI (reference sequence). The CDR3 DNA reads TGTGCCAGCAGTCTCAGGACAGGCGGGTACGAGCAGTACTTC. It encodes CASSLRTGGYEQYF.

V usage is TRBV5-1 and J usage is TRBJ1-4; TRBD1 matches 8 bases. The germline V gene encodes CDR1 SGHRS and CDR2 YFSETQ. Germline trimming cut 5 bases from V and 8 bases from J; bases unmatched to any gene: 8. The CDR3 sequence is 14 residues long. This chain's CDR3 is CASRWTGREEKLFF. In DNA, the CDR3 is TGCGCCAGCAGGTGGACAGGGAGAGAGGAAAAACTGTTTTTT. Drawing the rest from reference TRBV5-1 and TRBJ1-4, the complete variable domain is KAGVTQTPRYLIKTRGQQVTLSCSPISGHRSVSWYQQTPGQGLQFLFEYFSETQRNKGNFPGRFSGRQFSNSRSEMNVSTLELGDSALYLCASRWTGREEKLFFGSGTQLSVL.

The chain links TRBV5-6 to TRBJ1-2, with TRBD1 as a possible D gene (5 bases). Germline V gene data show CDR1 as SGHDT and CDR2 as YYEEEE. With 0 bases removed from V and 3 bases from J, the gap between germline ends came to 9 bases. CDR3 length: 14 residues. CDR3 DNA: TGTGCCAGCAGCTTGGATGGGGGGTACTATGGCTACACCTTC. This gives the protein CASSLDGGYYGYTF.

The chain links TRBV5-4 to TRBJ2-5; 7 positions match TRBD1. Looked up from germline, CDR1 is SGHNT and CDR2 is YYREEE (reference sequence). After removal of 1 base from V and 6 bases from J, the junction contained 9 bases not matched to a gene. The length of the CDR3 is 15 residues. Here the CDR3 DNA reads TGTGCCAGCAGCTTGACAGGGGCGAAGTGGAAGACCCAGTACTTC. Protein sequence: CASSLTGAKWKTQYF.

Remarks on this clone: Different DNA sequences within this sample yield the same CDR3. The chain is built from TRBV7-9 and TRBJ2-7; 10 bases line up with TRBD2. After removal of 6 bases from V and 1 base from J, the junction contained 9 bases not matched to a gene. Germline V CDR1 and CDR2: SEHNR, FQNEAQ (reference sequence). This CDR3 spans 16 amino acids. The CDR3 nucleotides read TGTGCCAGCAGTTTGGGACTAGCGACTGCGTCCTACGAGCAGTACTTC. Amino acid sequence: CASSLGLATASYEQYF.

This clone was recorded a few times. V is TRBV9 and J is TRBJ1-2; 10 bases line up with TRBD1. This CDR3 is 16 amino acids long. Germline V gene sequence: CDR1 SGDLS, CDR2 YYNGEE. With 3 bases clipped from V and 6 bases from J, the junction kept 11 bases outside the gene matches. CDR3 in amino acids: CASSADRGRGVNGYTF. The CDR3 coding sequence is TGTGCCAGCAGCGCAGACAGGGGGCGAGGAGTGAATGGCTACACCTTC.

V usage is TRBV4-1 and J usage is TRBJ2-3, with 8 bases matching TRBD1. Germline V CDR1 and CDR2: MGHRA, YSYEKL. The junction had 6 bases not matched to a gene; V was cut back by 4 bases and J by 3 bases. The CDR3 is made up of 15 amino acids. CDR3 loop: CASSPWTGRTDTQYF. The CDR3 bases are TGCGCCAGCAGCCCTTGGACAGGGCGAACAGATACGCAGTATTTT.

This clone was seen a few times. The J gene is TRBJ2-7, the V gene TRBV9; TRBD1 is a possible D gene (6 bases). Germline V gene lookup returns CDR1 SGDLS and CDR2 YYNGEE. The CDR3 spans 16 residues. V lost 4 bases and J lost 3, with 20 bases in between. The chain's CDR3 is CASSPRPRDTYYEQYF. In nucleotides, the CDR3 is TGTGCCAGCAGCCCCCGTCCCCGGGACACATACTACGAGCAGTACTTC.

The chain uses TRBV2 and TRBJ1-5; TRBD1 might be the D (6 bases). CDR1 and CDR2 from the germline V gene are SNHLY and FYNNEI. The CDR3 covers 15 residues. Deletions cut 11 bases from V and 3 bases from J, with 20 bases between. The CDR3 reads CAASRSQGDNQPQHF. As DNA, the CDR3 is TGTGCCGCCAGCAGATCACAGGGTGACAATCAGCCCCAGCATTTT. The full variable domain, its missing parts supplied by reference TRBV2 and TRBJ1-5, is EPEVTQTPSHQVTQMGQEVILRCVPISNHLYFYWYRQILGQKVEFLVSFYNNEISEKSEIFDDQFSVERPDGSNFTLKIRSTKLEDSAMYFCAASRSQGDNQPQHFGDGTRLSIL.

V and J are TRBV9 and TRBJ2-1; 8 nucleotides line up with TRBD2. Per germline, CDR1 SGDLS and CDR2 YYNGEE. With 0 bases clipped from V and 2 bases from J, the junction kept 7 bases outside the gene matches. The CDR3 totals 17 residues. DNA for the CDR3: TGTGCCAGCAGCGTAGGTTTAAGGACTAGCCCCTACAATGAGCAGTTCTTC. This translates into CASSVGLRTSPYNEQFF.

This clone showed up just a few times. This chain uses TRBV29-1 with TRBJ2-1; maybe TRBD1 (6 bases). Trimming took 2 bases from V and 9 from J, leaving 14 bases between them. Germline assignment: CDR1 SQVTM and CDR2 ANQGSEA. The CDR3 is 13 residues long. In DNA, the CDR3 is TGCAGCGTTGAAAGGCAGGGGATCGGTGAGCAGTTCTTC. It codes for CSVERQGIGEQFF.